This is a list of T cell receptor beta chains from one sample in a study of radiotherapy plus CTLA-4 blockade in lung cancer. The repertoire was sequenced with immunoSEQ multiplex PCR; TCRdb's copy has only in-frame clones and lacks some. Of 65,000 to 85,000 clones in the sample, around 69% were seen once. Sequences were derived from peripheral blood, sampled from a patient treated with radiotherapy plus ipilimumab. The receptor set was obtained from a human donor with non-small cell lung cancer whose response to radiotherapy plus ipilimumab could not be evaluated. Some clones in this sample may be carry-over from other donors' samples. The CDR3 runs from the conserved cysteine through the conserved F or W. D genes are given only for firm matches. Expanded clones are given a class, and other clones once, few, many or no size at all.

j_call clone_size d_call v_call cdr3_aa cdr3_nt
TRBJ2-1 - - TRBV7-2 CASSQEAWDYNEQFF TGTGCCAGCAGCCAGGAGGCCTGGGACTACAATGAGCAGTTCTTC
TRBJ1-4 many TRBD1 TRBV7-9 CASSLGQGRATNEKLFF TGTGCCAGCAGCCTTGGACAGGGTAGAGCAACTAATGAAAAACTGTTTTTT
TRBJ2-1 - - TRBV6-5 CASSLDGNNEQFF TGTGCCAGCAGCCTAGACGGCAACAATGAGCAGTTCTTC
TRBJ1-2 - - TRBV19 CASSLPTGLSGYTF TGTGCCAGTAGTCTACCGACAGGCCTCTCTGGCTACACCTTC
TRBJ2-3 - TRBD1 TRBV6-1 CASSVRDRGVGNTDTQYF TGTGCCAGCAGTGTTAGAGACAGGGGCGTCGGGAACACAGATACGCAGTATTTT
TRBJ1-1 - - TRBV5-1 CASSSTRGAEAFF TGCGCCAGCAGCTCGACCAGGGGCGCTGAAGCTTTCTTT
TRBJ2-7 - TRBD1 TRBV27 CASSLLPQGRGTSYEQYF TGTGCCAGCAGTTTACTCCCACAGGGGCGCGGAACCTCCTACGAGCAGTACTTC
TRBJ1-5 - TRBD1 TRBV7-9 CASSSTGGSQHF TGTGCCAGCAGCAGTACAGGGGGCTCCCAGCATTTT
TRBJ2-5 - TRBD1 TRBV5-1 CASSFTGGRETQYF TGCGCCAGCAGCTTCACAGGGGGTCGGGAGACCCAGTACTTC
TRBJ2-1 - - TRBV30 CAWSVGHDNEQFF TGTGCCTGGAGTGTCGGACACGACAATGAGCAGTTCTTC
TRBJ2-7 - TRBD2 TRBV4-2 CASSQEASGGSYEQYF TGTGCCAGCAGCCAAGAAGCCAGCGGGGGATCCTACGAGCAGTACTTC
TRBJ1-2 once TRBD1 TRBV28 CASSLFPGQEGYTF TGTGCCAGCAGTTTATTCCCCGGACAGGAGGGCTACACCTTC
TRBJ1-4 - TRBD1 TRBV4-1 CASSQWDSSEKLFF TGCGCCAGCAGCCAATGGGACAGTTCGGAAAAACTGTTTTTT
TRBJ1-6 - TRBD1 TRBV28 CASRPDRGTSPLHF TGTGCCAGCAGACCCGACAGGGGGACTTCACCCCTCCACTTT
TRBJ2-3 - TRBD2 TRBV18 CASSPGLTDTQYF TGTGCCAGCTCACCGGGACTAACAGATACGCAGTATTTT
TRBJ2-1 - TRBD2 TRBV19 CASSTMGGNNEQFF TGTGCCAGTAGTACCATGGGGGGGAACAATGAGCAGTTCTTC
TRBJ1-3 - - TRBV5-1 CASSAGEFGNTIYF TGCGCCAGCAGCGCAGGGGAGTTCGGAAACACCATATATTTT
TRBJ2-1 - - TRBV7-6 CASSLDRARTYNEQFF TGTGCCAGCAGCTTAGACCGAGCGCGCACCTACAATGAGCAGTTCTTC
TRBJ2-7 - TRBD2 TRBV5-1 CASSLSSGYEQYF TGCGCCAGCAGCTTGTCTAGCGGGTACGAGCAGTACTTC